The 26 T cell receptor beta chains below come from one sample, sequenced in a study of T cells after yellow fever vaccination. TCRdb recomputed calls from the 5' RACE reads with MiXCR, one row per CDR3 protein. The sample lists some 560,000 distinct CDR3 sequences; 15% to 20% were seen once. The starting material was PBMCs, obtained 15 days after the yellow fever booster vaccination. Receptors originate from a man aged 30-40 years who received the YFV17D yellow fever vaccine.

The genes are TRBV12-3 or TRBV12-4 and TRBJ2-3; 7 bases match TRBD2. The CDR3 runs 17 residues. J was trimmed by 0 bases and V by 1 base; bases with no gene match: 7. As DNA, the CDR3 is TGTGCCAGCAGTTTAGGCTTAGCGGGTTTTAGCACAGATACGCAGTATTTT. It translates to CASSLGLAGFSTDTQYF.

The table lists this clonotype with a few counts. The V call is TRBV25-1, the J call TRBJ2-6, with D possibly TRBD1 on 5 matching bases. Germline V gene lookup returns CDR1 MGHDK and CDR2 SYGVNS. There are 16 residues in the CDR3. Trimming pared 3 bases from V and 0 bases from J, leaving 9 bases between. The CDR3 here is CASSEPGNSGANVLTF. The CDR3 DNA follows: TGTGCCAGCAGTGAGCCAGGGAACTCTGGGGCCAACGTCCTGACTTTC.

This clonotype was counted a few times. The rearrangement uses TRBV5-1 and TRBJ2-3; D not resolved. The CDR3 is 15 residues long. Germline assignment: CDR1 SGHRS and CDR2 YFSETQ. The V end was cut by 1 base, the J end by 2 bases, with 11 bases between. The CDR3 bases are TGCGCCAGCAGCTTGCAGGACCCCCACACAGATACGCAGTATTTT. Translation gives CASSLQDPHTDTQYF.

The rearrangement links TRBV5-1 to TRBJ2-1, with D possibly TRBD2 on 7 matching bases. V was pared by 2 bases and J by 7 bases, with 16 bases between. CDR1 is SGHRS and CDR2 is YFSETQ in the germline V gene. CDR3 size: 15 residues. CDR3 coding DNA: TGCGCCAGCAGCTTATCGGGGGGCGCGGGGAATGAGCAGTTCTTC. It is translated as CASSLSGGAGNEQFF.

There are a few counts of this clonotype. The chain recombines TRBV28 with TRBJ1-1; a possible D gene is TRBD1 (6 bases). Per germline, CDR1 MDHEN and CDR2 SYDVKM. V shed 8 bases and J shed 4 bases, with 20 bases lying between them. CDR3 length equals 15 residues. CDR3 protein: CASCWAGAGVTEAFF. CDR3 nucleotides: TGTGCCAGCTGCTGGGCAGGGGCGGGCGTCACTGAAGCTTTCTTT.

Here the CDR3 DNA reads TGTGCCAGCAGCTTAAACGATGGGTACAATGAGCAGTTCTTC. Translated, it gives CASSLNDGYNEQFF. This chain connects TRBV7-7 to TRBJ2-1; no clear D gene. V lost 2 bases to trimming and J lost 4 bases, with 9 bases between them. Germline CDR1 reads SSHAT; CDR2 reads FNYEAQ (reference sequence). The CDR3 runs to 14 residues.

The table lists this clonotype with a few counts. V and J are TRBV7-2 and TRBJ2-3; D unresolved. The V gene lost 1 base and the J gene lost 2 bases, with 13 bases spanning the gap. Per the germline V gene, CDR1 is SGHTA and CDR2 is FQGNSA. CDR3 size: 16 residues. The CDR3 reads CASSLGYYQPTDTQYF. CDR3 nucleotides: TGTGCCAGCAGCTTAGGGTATTACCAACCCACAGATACGCAGTATTTT.

This clonotype was counted a single time. The V gene is TRBV20-1, the J gene TRBJ2-7; no clear D. Germline lookup yields CDR1 DFQATT and CDR2 SNEGSKA (reference sequence). CDR3 size: 13 residues. The ends were cut back, 5 bases at V and 5 bases at J, with 16 bases in the middle. CDR3 residues: CSAPPGAHDEQYF. The CDR3 DNA sequence: TGCAGTGCTCCCCCCGGAGCTCACGACGAGCAGTACTTC.

This chain connects TRBV6-1 to TRBJ2-7, with 8 bases aligning to TRBD2. The CDR3 covers 14 residues. Germline V gene data show CDR1 as MNHNS and CDR2 as SASEGT. The trim removed 6 bases at V and 2 bases at J, leaving 6 bases unmatched. As DNA, the CDR3 is TGTGCCAGCAGGAGAGCGGGAGACCCCTACGAGCAGTACTTC. This translates into CASRRAGDPYEQYF.

V and J are TRBV27 and TRBJ2-7; D gene ambiguous. Trimming shortened V by 7 bases and J by 2 bases, and 9 bases separated the two germline ends. Germline V gene sequence: CDR1 MNHEY, CDR2 SMNVEV (reference sequence). The CDR3 sequence is 12 residues long. This CDR3 reads CASTSPTYEQYF. CDR3 sequence (DNA): TGTGCCAGCACTTCTCCCACCTACGAGCAGTACTTC.

The chain links TRBV3-1 to TRBJ2-1; TRBD2 is a possible D gene (6 bases). V was shortened by 4 bases and J by 5 bases, with 12 bases between the two germline ends. CDR1 LGHDT and CDR2 YNNKEL come from the germline V gene (reference sequence). The CDR3 extends over 14 amino acids. CDR3 sequence reads: CASSLGLNNNEQFF. Written as DNA, the CDR3 is TGTGCCAGCAGCCTGGGACTCAATAACAATGAGCAGTTCTTC.

The DNA of the CDR3 is TGTGCCAGCAGTTTATCTGCTTATGGGCAGTTCTTC. Amino acids: CASSLSAYGQFF. V is TRBV27 and J is TRBJ2-1; D is uncertain. The CDR3 runs to 12 residues. The germline CDR1 and CDR2 sequences are MNHEY and SMNVEV (reference sequence). Trimming stripped 0 bases from V and 12 bases from J, with 9 bases between.

The J gene is TRBJ2-3, the V gene TRBV7-9; perhaps TRBD2 as D (5 bases). This CDR3 comprises 15 residues. Germline loops: CDR1 SEHNR, CDR2 FQNEAQ (reference sequence). The V gene lost 3 bases and the J gene lost 5 bases, with 15 bases spanning the gap. The CDR3 here is CASSLSEVGGDTQYF. The DNA of the CDR3 is TGTGCCAGCAGCTTGAGTGAGGTTGGAGGAGATACGCAGTATTTT.

The gene calls are TRBV7-9 and TRBJ2-1, with TRBD2 matching over 7 bases. The CDR3 contains 16 residues. Germline V CDR1 and CDR2: SEHNR, FQNEAQ (reference sequence). The trim removed 1 base at V and 7 bases at J, leaving 10 bases unmatched. This CDR3 reads CASSLGQRTRINEQFF. The DNA of the CDR3 is TGTGCCAGCAGCTTAGGACAACGGACTAGGATAAATGAGCAGTTCTTC.

Regarding this clonotype: Its ends do not fully match the called genes, so a read error is possible. V usage is TRBV24-1 and J usage is TRBJ2-1, with TRBD2 matching 7 bases. The CDR3 spans 12 residues. Germline CDR1 reads KGHDR; CDR2 reads SFDVKD. The chain's CDR3 is CATSGDYHEQFF. In DNA form, the CDR3 reads TGTGCCACCAGCGGGGACTACCATGAGCAGTTCTTC.

This clonotype has just a few counts. The chain links TRBV7-2 to TRBJ2-7; maybe TRBD1 (6 bases). The germline gives CDR1 SGHTA, CDR2 FQGNSA. This CDR3 spans 14 amino acids. The germline V and J ends were trimmed by 4 bases and 4 bases, with 14 bases remaining between them. CDR3 region: CASSSLDRTYEQYF. Here the CDR3 DNA reads TGTGCCAGCAGCTCTCTAGACAGGACTTACGAGCAGTACTTC. Variable domain in full (rest from reference TRBV7-2 and TRBJ2-7): GAGVSQSPSNKVTEKGKDVELRCDPISGHTALYWYRQSLGQGLEFLIYFQGNSAPDKSGLPSDRFSAERTGGSVSTLTIQRTQQEDSAVYLCASSSLDRTYEQYFGPGTRLTVT.

This clonotype was counted once. The CDR3 protein is CSASLREGKSSYEQYF. The CDR3 DNA sequence: TGCAGTGCTAGCCTGAGAGAGGGGAAGAGCTCCTACGAGCAGTACTTC. This sequence joins TRBV20-1 and TRBJ2-7, with D possibly called TRBD1 or TRBD2 (5 bases each). V was trimmed by 3 bases and J by 0 bases, leaving 18 bases between them. Germline loops: CDR1 DFQATT, CDR2 SNEGSKA (reference sequence). The CDR3 extends over 16 amino acids.

This clonotype was counted only a few times. This chain uses TRBV5-1 with TRBJ2-5; D may be TRBD1 or TRBD2 (6 bases each). Trimming removed 8 bases from V and 4 bases from J, with 18 bases in between. Germline V lookup: CDR1 SGHRS, CDR2 YFSETQ. The CDR3 extends over 14 amino acids. The CDR3 is CASRLGGKRETQYF. The DNA for the CDR3 is TGCGCCAGTCGTTTGGGGGGCAAGAGAGAGACCCAGTACTTC. The complete variable domain, with remaining parts taken from reference TRBV5-1 and TRBJ2-5, reads KAGVTQTPRYLIKTRGQQVTLSCSPISGHRSVSWYQQTPGQGLQFLFEYFSETQRNKGNFPGRFSGRQFSNSRSEMNVSTLELGDSALYLCASRLGGKRETQYFGPGTRLLVL.

A few counts support this clonotype. The chain joins TRBV9 to TRBJ2-1, with 11 bases identical to TRBD2. This CDR3 is 15 amino acids long. The V segment lost 0 bases and the J segment 10 bases; nucleotides outside the gene matches: 6. Per germline, CDR1 SGDLS and CDR2 YYNGEE. The CDR3 reads CASSVALAGGLEQFF. Here the CDR3 DNA reads TGTGCCAGCAGCGTAGCCCTAGCGGGAGGTTTAGAGCAGTTCTTC.

This clonotype was found a few times. This rearrangement joins TRBV12-3 or TRBV12-4 to TRBJ2-5; D remains ambiguous. The CDR3 sequence is 12 residues long. V was cut by 7 bases and J by 9 bases, with 15 bases left in between. The CDR3 here is CASNVSPRPQYF. For the CDR3, the DNA is TGTGCCAGCAATGTCAGTCCTAGACCCCAGTACTTC.

This clonotype occurred a few times. The chain uses TRBV15 and TRBJ2-7, with TRBD2 as a possible D gene (6 bases). Trimming shortened V by 0 bases and J by 2 bases, and 11 bases separated the two germline ends. CDR1 and CDR2 (germline): LNHNV, YYDKDF (reference sequence). The CDR3 is 15 amino acids. CDR3 nucleotides: TGTGCCACCAGCAGAGACCCAGCGGGCACCTACGAGCAGTACTTC. It encodes CATSRDPAGTYEQYF. Full variable domain (rest looked up from reference TRBV15 and TRBJ2-7): DAMVIQNPRYQVTQFGKPVTLSCSQTLNHNVMYWYQQKSSQAPKLLFHYYDKDFNNEADTPDNFQSRRPNTSFCFLDIRSPGLGDTAMYLCATSRDPAGTYEQYFGPGTRLTVT.

The chain recombines TRBV5-6 with TRBJ1-1; D is possibly TRBD1 (5 bases). Deletions cut 3 bases from V and 11 bases from J, with 17 bases between. CDR1 and CDR2 from the germline V gene are SGHDT and YYEEEE. The CDR3 extends over 13 amino acids. The CDR3 loop is CASSSPPERGAFF. The CDR3 bases are TGTGCCAGCAGCTCCCCCCCTGAGCGGGGGGCTTTCTTT.

This clonotype was seen at least ten times. This chain links TRBV10-3 with TRBJ2-1; 10 bases line up with TRBD1. Unmatched junction bases numbered 6, after V lost 8 bases and J lost 8 bases. CDR1 and CDR2 from the germline V gene are ENHRY and SYGVKD. The CDR3 spans 13 residues. The CDR3: CAISGQGNDEQFF. CDR3 bases: TGTGCCATCTCGGGACAGGGGAACGATGAGCAGTTCTTC.

The chain carries TRBV12-3 or TRBV12-4 and TRBJ2-2, with TRBD1 matching 9 bases. Germline trimming cut 5 bases from V and 12 bases from J; bases unmatched to any gene: 16. This CDR3 is 16 amino acids long. The CDR3 reads CASSPTGGGAKPKLFF. CDR3 coding DNA: TGTGCCAGCAGTCCCACAGGGGGCGGTGCGAAACCGAAGCTGTTTTTT.

This clonotype has only a few counts. This chain connects TRBV5-1 to TRBJ2-3; D unclear. This CDR3 comprises 12 residues. The V and J ends lost 6 bases and 4 bases respectively, with 9 bases between them. The germline V gene encodes CDR1 SGHRS and CDR2 YFSETQ. CDR3 sequence reads: CASNDPPDTQYF. As DNA, the CDR3 is TGCGCCAGCAACGACCCCCCAGATACGCAGTATTTT.

V gene TRBV27 combines with J gene TRBJ2-3, with TRBD2 identical over 10 bases. The CDR3 extends over 15 amino acids. The germline gives CDR1 MNHEY, CDR2 SMNVEV (reference sequence). V gave up 5 bases and J gave up 6 bases; unmatched junction bases: 8. The CDR3 DNA reads TGTGCCAGCAGTACCCGACTAGCGGGTAGGGATACGCAGTATTTT. It translates to CASSTRLAGRDTQYF.